Listed here are 10 T cell receptor beta chains from one sample, sequenced in a study of T cells in Graves' hyperthyroidism and ophthalmopathy. Template material for amplifying TCR beta CDR3 regions consisted of RNA transcripts. During a first-round RT-PCR of the TCR CDR3, the HTBI primer set was used. Via MiXCR, TCRdb re-called the multiplex PCR reads, giving one row per CDR3 protein. Among 280,000 or so distinct CDR3 sequences listed, 25% were seen once. Sequenced material: blood. The receptors originated from a man aged 40-49 years with Graves' hyperthyroidism that later progressed to Graves' ophthalmopathy.

This clonotype was found many times. Here the CDR3 DNA reads TGTGCCAGTAGTGCTCTACCATCCTACGAGCAGTACTTC. It codes for CASSALPSYEQYF. The V call is TRBV19, the J call TRBJ2-7; no clear D. V lost 5 bases and J 1 base, leaving 9 bases between the germline ends. Germline V lookup: CDR1 LNHDA, CDR2 SQIVND (reference sequence). The CDR3 spans 13 residues.

The DNA of the CDR3 is TGTGCCTGGGATCTAACTAGCGGGAGCTACGAGCAGTACTTC. It yields the protein CAWDLTSGSYEQYF. The chain joins TRBV30 to TRBJ2-7; TRBD2 agrees at 11 bases. The CDR3 has 14 residues. Unmatched junction bases numbered 6, after V lost 5 bases and J lost 3 bases. CDR1 is GTSNPN and CDR2 is SVGIG in the germline V gene (reference sequence).

In its sample, this clonotype was seen many times. At one end the junction does not follow the germline gene, possibly because of a read error. The chain uses TRBV12-3 or TRBV12-4 and TRBJ2-7, with a possible D match to TRBD2 (5 bases). This CDR3 region has 15 residues. Here the CDR3 reads CTSTVEGSLTYEQYF. In DNA form, the CDR3 reads TGTACCAGCACCGTTGAAGGGAGCTTGACCTACGAGCAGTACTTC.

At least ten counts were recorded for this clonotype. The rearrangement joins TRBV6-5 to TRBJ2-5; D is possibly TRBD2 (5 bases). The V end was cut by 8 bases, the J end by 4 bases, with 20 bases between. The CDR3 extends over 15 amino acids. The V gene's germline CDR1 is MNHEY and CDR2 SVGAGI. The CDR3 region is CASGPSGGLLETQYF. DNA for the CDR3: TGTGCCAGCGGCCCTTCCGGCGGGCTCTTAGAGACCCAGTACTTC.

The chain carries TRBV6-1 and TRBJ1-2; the match to TRBD1 covers 7 bases. This CDR3 region has 15 residues. Per germline, CDR1 MNHNS and CDR2 SASEGT. With 1 base clipped from V and 4 bases from J, the junction kept 6 bases outside the gene matches. Written as DNA, the CDR3 is TGTGCCAGCAGTGAAGAGAGACAGGGTTCCTATGGCTACACCTTC. Its translation is CASSEERQGSYGYTF.

The table lists this clonotype with many counts. The rearrangement joins TRBV9 to TRBJ1-2; D gene unclear. V was trimmed by 3 bases and J by 5 bases, leaving 17 bases between them. CDR1 is SGDLS, CDR2 YYNGEE, per germline. CDR3 length: 15 amino acids. The CDR3 DNA sequence: TGTGCCAGCAGCGCTCAGGAACTCCGTGGTTATGGCTACACCTTC. Its translation is CASSAQELRGYGYTF.

This clonotype was observed many times. CDR3 region: CAISESTGRVYEQYF. DNA of the CDR3: TGTGCCATCAGTGAGTCGACAGGCAGGGTCTACGAGCAGTACTTC. This sequence joins TRBV10-3 and TRBJ2-7; the D gene is possibly TRBD1 (6 bases). Germline V gene lookup returns CDR1 ENHRY and CDR2 SYGVKD. The CDR3 is made up of 15 amino acids. The ends were cut back, 0 bases at V and 3 bases at J, with 12 bases in the middle.

This clonotype was seen many times. This chain connects TRBV19 to TRBJ1-2, with D hard to call. Per germline, CDR1 LNHDA and CDR2 SQIVND (reference sequence). The V gene lost 3 bases and the J gene lost 8 bases, with 10 bases spanning the gap. The CDR3 spans 12 residues. The CDR3 nucleotides read TGTGCCAGTAGTATTGGAGGGATCGGCTACACCTTC. Protein sequence: CASSIGGIGYTF. Full variable domain (remainder filled in from reference TRBV19 and TRBJ1-2): DGGITQSPKYLFRKEGQNVTLSCEQNLNHDAMYWYRQDPGQGLRLIYYSQIVNDFQKGDIAEGYSVSREKKESFPLTVTSAQKNPTAFYLCASSIGGIGYTFGSGTRLTVV.

The table lists this clonotype with many counts. V and J are TRBV5-1 and TRBJ2-5, with D perhaps assigned TRBD1 or TRBD2 (5 bases each). Trimming pared 6 bases from V and 1 base from J, leaving 7 bases between. The CDR3 has 12 residues. The germline V gene has CDR1 SGHRS and CDR2 YFSETQ. As DNA, the CDR3 is TGCGCCAGCAAGGGACGCCAAGAGACCCAGTACTTC. Translating gives CASKGRQETQYF.

This chain links TRBV5-4 with TRBJ2-7; TRBD2 matches at 7 bases. The CDR3 contains 13 residues. Losses at the gene ends were 2 bases for V and 5 bases for J; bases not matched to a gene: 4. Germline CDR1 SGHNT, CDR2 YYREEE (reference sequence). CDR3 sequence reads: CASSFRGVDEQYF. CDR3 nucleotides: TGTGCCAGCAGCTTTCGGGGGGTGGACGAGCAGTACTTC.